This entry lists 23 T cell receptor beta chains sequenced from one sample in a study of blood T cell repertoires in COVID-19. Sequencing used immunoSEQ multiplex PCR; TCRdb keeps in-frame clones, though not all of them. The data show under 300,000 clones, around nine tenths seen once. The specimen sequenced was peripheral blood. The receptors come from a man in his thirties or forties with COVID-19, enrolled during active disease.

J is TRBJ2-5 and V is TRBV9, with TRBD1 as a possible D gene (5 bases). The V gene's germline CDR1 is SGDLS and CDR2 YYNGEE. The germline V and J ends were trimmed by 0 bases and 2 bases, with 14 bases remaining between them. CDR3 length: 16 amino acids. CDR3 in DNA: TGTGCCAGCAGCGTAGCATCGGATACAGGACAAGAGACCCAGTACTTC. This translates into CASSVASDTGQETQYF.

J is TRBJ2-7 and V is TRBV5-5; D is unclear. CDR1 and CDR2 from the germline V gene are SGHKS and YYEKEE (reference sequence). V dropped 2 bases and J dropped 0 bases, with 6 bases sitting between them. This CDR3 has 13 residues. The chain's CDR3 is CASSLDFSYEQYF. The CDR3, as DNA: TGTGCCAGCAGCTTAGACTTCTCCTACGAGCAGTACTTC.

The J gene is TRBJ2-7, the V gene TRBV19; TRBD1 is a possible D gene (5 bases). The CDR3 spans 14 residues. The V end lost 7 bases, the J end lost 5 bases, and 18 bases lay between the germline ends. CDR1 is LNHDA and CDR2 is SQIVND in the germline V gene (reference sequence). CDR3 sequence: CASKKGQVPHEQYF. The CDR3 bases are TGTGCCAGTAAGAAGGGGCAGGTCCCCCACGAGCAGTACTTC.

The CDR3 is CASSGRAAQPQHF. As DNA, the CDR3 is TGTGCCAGTAGTGGCAGGGCCGCTCAGCCCCAGCATTTT. The chain is built from TRBV19 and TRBJ1-5, with D tentatively TRBD1 (5 bases). Germline V gene sequence: CDR1 LNHDA, CDR2 SQIVND (reference sequence). The length of the CDR3 is 13 residues. V gave up 5 bases and J gave up 6 bases, with 11 bases separating them.

The chain is built from TRBV6-5 and TRBJ1-1; tentative D call: TRBD1 (5 bases). The CDR3 is 14 residues long. Trimming took off 6 bases at V and 0 bases at J, with 11 bases between the two ends. CDR1 is MNHEY, CDR2 SVGAGI, per germline. DNA of the CDR3: TGTGCCAGCAGCTGGGGGAGGATGAACACTGAAGCTTTCTTT. Residues: CASSWGRMNTEAFF.

CDR3 in DNA: TGTGCCAGCAGTCCCGGCCTTATCGGGTCGAAGTACACTGAAGCTTTCTTT. Protein sequence: CASSPGLIGSKYTEAFF. This sequence joins TRBV6-2 or TRBV6-3 and TRBJ1-1; D not certain. Germline assignment: CDR1 MNHEY and CDR2 SVGEGT. With 5 bases removed from V and 3 bases from J, the gap between germline ends came to 22 bases. The CDR3 length is 17 residues.

The CDR3 DNA reads TGTGCCAGCAGCGTAGGGGGGGACTCTGGAAACACCATATATTTT. It codes for CASSVGGDSGNTIYF. The chain couples TRBV9 to TRBJ1-3; D perhaps matches TRBD1 (5 bases). The CDR3 is 15 residues long. Looked up from germline, CDR1 is SGDLS and CDR2 is YYNGEE. The germline V and J ends were trimmed by 0 bases and 0 bases, with 7 bases remaining between them.

The V gene is TRBV10-3, the J gene TRBJ2-6; 7 bases fit TRBD1. This CDR3 has 19 residues. Per germline, CDR1 ENHRY and CDR2 SYGVKD. V trimming: 5 bases; J trimming: 0 bases; junction bases outside the gene matches: 13. The CDR3 region has the DNA TGTGCCATCAGTCCACTTAGGACAGGTGAGAGCTCTGGGGCCAACGTCCTGACTTTC. It translates to CAISPLRTGESSGANVLTF.

The chain has TRBV13 and TRBJ1-2; 8 bases are shared with TRBD1. V lost 5 bases to trimming and J lost 0 bases; unmatched junction nucleotides: 5. This CDR3 has 15 amino acids. The germline CDR1 and CDR2 sequences are PRHDT and FYEKMQ (reference sequence). The CDR3 is CASSTQGAPNYGYTF. As DNA, the CDR3 is TGTGCCAGCAGCACCCAGGGGGCGCCTAACTATGGCTACACCTTC.

V gene TRBV4-1 combines with J gene TRBJ2-5; possible D gene TRBD1, 5 bases. This CDR3 has 17 amino acids. Germline CDR1 MGHRA, CDR2 YSYEKL. V lost 4 bases to trimming and J lost 2 bases, with 20 bases between them. The CDR3: CASSLTPSSTVQETQYF. The CDR3 region has the DNA TGCGCCAGCAGCCTTACTCCATCCTCGACAGTACAAGAGACCCAGTACTTC.

This chain connects TRBV6-5 to TRBJ1-1; D remains unclear. The ends were cut back, 2 bases at V and 2 bases at J, with 6 bases in the middle. The germline V gene encodes CDR1 MNHEY and CDR2 SVGAGI. The CDR3 length is 13 residues. CDR3 sequence reads: CASSYTGNTEAFF. The DNA of the CDR3 is TGTGCCAGCAGTTACACGGGAAACACTGAAGCTTTCTTT.

The V call is TRBV5-6, the J call TRBJ1-2; 7 bases fit TRBD1. Trimming took 6 bases from V and 0 from J; bases not matched to a gene: 11. The CDR3 extends over 16 amino acids. CDR1 is SGHDT, CDR2 YYEEEE, per germline. DNA for the CDR3: TGTGCCAGCATCTTCAACCCGCAGGGGGCTAACTATGGCTACACCTTC. Its protein product is CASIFNPQGANYGYTF.

V and J are TRBV12-5 and TRBJ2-2; D gene ambiguous. Germline-derived CDR1 and CDR2 are LGHNT and FRNRAP. V was cut by 0 bases and J by 5 bases, with 10 bases left in between. The CDR3 covers 15 residues. The CDR3 region has the DNA TGTGCTAGTGGTTTGGTGTCCCTTAATACCGGGGAGCTGTTTTTT. Protein: CASGLVSLNTGELFF.

V usage is TRBV19 and J usage is TRBJ2-7; D perhaps matches TRBD1 (5 bases). V was cut by 6 bases and J by 1 base, with 10 bases left in between. CDR1 is LNHDA and CDR2 is SQIVND in the germline V gene (reference sequence). The CDR3 covers 13 residues. CDR3 sequence: CASRRQNSYEQYF. The CDR3 nucleotides are TGTGCCAGTAGACGACAGAATTCCTACGAGCAGTACTTC.

V gene TRBV29-1 combines with J gene TRBJ1-2; 7 bases fit TRBD1. The CDR3 is 12 residues long. Germline V gives CDR1 SQVTM, CDR2 ANQGSEA. The V and J ends lost 4 bases and 4 bases, in that order; junction bases with no gene match: 3. Written as DNA, the CDR3 is TGCAGCGTTGTTGACAGGGCCTATGGCTACACCTTC. Translating gives CSVVDRAYGYTF.

The CDR3 sequence is CASSQGGQHYGYTF. In DNA, the CDR3 is TGCGCCAGCAGCCAAGGGGGGCAACACTATGGCTACACCTTC. This rearrangement joins TRBV4-1 to TRBJ1-2; maybe TRBD1 (6 bases). Germline assignment: CDR1 MGHRA and CDR2 YSYEKL. The CDR3 has 14 residues. Between the trimmed V and J ends, which lost 1 base and 3 bases, there was a span of 9 bases.

This clone came up a few times. V usage is TRBV14 and J usage is TRBJ1-6, with 8 bases identical to TRBD1. The CDR3 runs to 19 residues. Germline CDR1 is SGHDN and CDR2 is FVKESK. V was clipped by 1 base and J by 9 bases; unmatched bases: 17. CDR3: CASSQVHLRQGARGSPLHF. The CDR3 DNA is TGTGCCAGCAGCCAAGTCCATTTGAGGCAGGGGGCGAGGGGTTCACCCCTCCACTTT.

The gene calls are TRBV27 and TRBJ2-7; TRBD2 is a possible D gene (5 bases). The germline V gene has CDR1 MNHEY and CDR2 SMNVEV (reference sequence). Trimming took 3 bases from V and 2 from J, leaving 11 bases between them. The CDR3 runs to 14 residues. CDR3 region: CASSFSGPTYEQYF. CDR3 nucleotides: TGTGCCAGCAGTTTCAGCGGACCGACCTACGAGCAGTACTTC.

In the case of this clone: The sample has other DNA sequences that encode this CDR3 too. The J gene is TRBJ1-1, the V gene TRBV6-1, with D perhaps TRBD1 (6 bases). Trimming took off 2 bases at V and 5 bases at J, with 6 bases between the two ends. Germline V CDR1 and CDR2: MNHNS, SASEGT. There are 12 residues in the CDR3. DNA of the CDR3: TGTGCCAGCAGTGAAAGGGGGACTGAAGCTTTCTTT. Protein product: CASSERGTEAFF.

This chain joins TRBV2 and TRBJ2-1; D gene ambiguous. Germline V gene data show CDR1 as SNHLY and CDR2 as FYNNEI. V was clipped by 2 bases and J by 5 bases, with 10 bases between them. This CDR3 has 14 residues. The CDR3 here is CASSEPISNNEQFF. CDR3 coding DNA: TGTGCCAGCAGTGAACCGATAAGCAACAATGAGCAGTTCTTC.

The rearrangement links TRBV3-1 (or the pseudogene TRBV3-2) to TRBJ2-5; a possible D gene is TRBD1 (6 bases). This CDR3 region has 15 residues. Germline V gene lookup returns CDR1 LGHDT and CDR2 YNNKEL (reference sequence). Trimming removed 4 bases from V and 4 bases from J, with 16 bases in between. CDR3: CASSPATGPRETQYF. The CDR3 DNA is TGTGCCAGCAGCCCCGCCACAGGGCCCCGAGAGACCCAGTACTTC.

The rearrangement links TRBV5-5 to TRBJ2-1; 7 bases are a match to TRBD1. Germline CDR1 is SGHKS and CDR2 is YYEKEE (reference sequence). This CDR3 has 20 residues. V was clipped by 2 bases and J by 6 bases; unmatched bases: 23. The CDR3 nucleotides read TGTGCCAGCAGCTTCATGGGTTTGCTGGATACGGGACAGTATATCAATGAGCAGTTCTTC. Translating it yields CASSFMGLLDTGQYINEQFF.

The rearrangement joins TRBV4-1 to TRBJ1-2, with 12 nucleotides matching TRBD1. This CDR3 has 15 residues. J was trimmed by 8 bases and V by 0 bases; bases with no gene match: 4. Per the germline V gene, CDR1 is MGHRA and CDR2 is YSYEKL. CDR3 loop: CASSQEGDRGLGYTF. The CDR3, as DNA: TGCGCCAGCAGCCAAGAAGGGGACAGGGGGCTCGGCTACACCTTC.